The entry that follows covers one TCR beta chain sequence. Its antigen is still unknown. The data are from a study of cytomegalovirus exposure and HLA in healthy donors. The PCR ran on 60 Vbeta and 13 Jbeta primers. Produced via immunoSEQ multiplex PCR; TCRdb's table is partial and in-frame only. The table shows about 140,000 clones, with approximately 65% occurring only once. Whole-study results and caveats: Some 16,000 TCR beta sequences were associated with HLA alleles at 0.05 false discovery rate in a later analysis.

This receptor was obtained from an older woman in good health and CMV-seronegative. Sequencing input: PBMCs.

The CDR3 nucleotides are TGTGCCAGCTCAAATGTGCAGAATCAGCCCCAGCATTTT. This encodes CASSNVQNQPQHF. The chain carries TRBV18 and TRBJ1-5; D remains unclear. V was trimmed by 5 bases and J by 4 bases, leaving 9 bases between them. CDR3 length equals 13 residues. Germline values: CDR1 KGHSH, CDR2 LQKENI.